The sequence of this T cell receptor beta chain was determined in a study of blood T cell repertoires in COVID-19. Participants spanned ages about 18 to 100 years and resided in roughly 22 US areas. Authors' data handling: Amplification from reference gene primers served as the basis for estimated nucleated cell counts. TCRdb's table, derived via immunoSEQ multiplex PCR, lists solely in-frame clones and lacks some. V and J calls and clone size are as listed in that table; D and trimming were resolved from the DNA. This sample has 250,000 or so clones, with more than 75% found just once. Germline V gene lookup returns CDR1 SQVTM and CDR2 ANQGSEA. The germline V and J ends were trimmed by 5 bases and 5 bases, with 12 bases remaining between them. CDR3 length equals 12 residues.

This receptor was identified in a middle-aged man who had recovered from COVID-19. The J gene is TRBJ1-1, the V gene TRBV29-1, with a possible D match to TRBD1 (6 bases). Sequenced: PBMCs or T cells enriched from blood (not recorded which). The DNA of the CDR3 is TGCAGCGTTCCAGGGGTTGGAACTGAAGCTTTCTTT. Encoded protein: CSVPGVGTEAFF.